This TCR beta chain was identified in a study of cytomegalovirus exposure and HLA in healthy donors. Study-wide findings and caveats: The authors later found TCR association rates varying by HLA locus, with DRB1 most and HLA-C fewest.

Germline lookup yields CDR1 MNHEY and CDR2 SMNVEV (reference sequence). The CDR3 length is 15 residues. Trimming left V 5 bases short and J 2 bases short, with 13 bases between. Turning to this clone: Antigen specificity is unknown.

PCR was performed using 60 Vbeta and 13 Jbeta primers. Profiling relied on immunoSEQ multiplex PCR, and the TCRdb table lists in-frame clones only, not all of them. Of roughly 100,000 clones in the sample, approximately 80% were seen once. The chain carries TRBV27 and TRBJ2-1; D is perhaps TRBD2 (6 bases). The source of this sequence is a woman aged 18-30 years in good health and CMV-seropositive. The sequencing input was PBMCs. This CDR3 reads CASSPRRLAYNEQFF. The CDR3 region has the DNA TGTGCCAGCAGTCCACGCCGACTAGCCTACAATGAGCAGTTCTTC.